These T cell receptor beta chains were read from a single sample in a study of T-cell memory formation after mild COVID-19. TCRdb recomputed calls from the 5' RACE reads with MiXCR, one row per CDR3 protein. This sample has under 250,000 distinct CDR3 sequences, with about 16% found just once. The specimen was PBMCs or a T cell subset sorted from them (not recorded which). All receptors come from an adult woman who had mild COVID-19 (a few samples of this study predate the infection). Cell type and time point are not known. Both conserved end residues are part of each CDR3. The D gene is left open where the match is weak. Rows may omit the clone size; those that give it use once, few, many or a size class.

TRBV24-1,NA,NA,TRBJ1-1,TGTGCCACCAGTGCAGGGAGTAGGAACACTGAAGCTTTCTTT,CATSAGSRNTEAFF
TRBV6-1,NA,NA,TRBJ2-3,TGTGCCAGCAGTGAAGAGGGTCTTTACACAGATACGCAGTATTTT,CASSEEGLYTDTQYF
TRBV6-5,NA,few,TRBJ2-3,TGTGCCAGCAGTTACTCGAGAGGGCTTGGCTCAGATACGCAGTATTTT,CASSYSRGLGSDTQYF
TRBV24-1,NA,many,TRBJ2-1,TGTGCCACCAGTGATTTAATTTCGGACCTTCGTTCCTACAATGAGCAGTTCTTC,CATSDLISDLRSYNEQFF
TRBV20-1,TRBD2,few,TRBJ2-7,TGCAGTGCTACCTTGGCGGGAGGTAGCCCGTACGAGCAGTACTTC,CSATLAGGSPYEQYF
TRBV12-3/TRBV12-4,TRBD1,NA,TRBJ1-2,TGTGCCAGCAGTTTACGACAGGGGTATGGCTACACCTTC,CASSLRQGYGYTF
TRBV27,NA,many,TRBJ1-1,TGTGCCAGCAGGACCACATGGGACACTGAAGCTTTCTTT,CASRTTWDTEAFF
TRBV6-5,NA,few,TRBJ1-5,TGTGCCAGCGCGTTCGAACACGGGAGCAATCAGCCCCAGCATTTT,CASAFEHGSNQPQHF
TRBV7-9,TRBD2,few,TRBJ2-3,TGTGCCAGCAGCTTAGTGCCGGGGGGGCGCGCAGATACGCAGTATTTT,CASSLVPGGRADTQYF
TRBV7-9,NA,few,TRBJ2-2,TGTGCCAGCACTCACTCCGGGGAGCTGTTTTTT,CASTHSGELFF
TRBV7-2,NA,NA,TRBJ1-6,TGTGCCAGCAGCTTCGGCGGGGGGTCACCCCTCCACTTT,CASSFGGGSPLHF
TRBV14,NA,NA,TRBJ2-5,TGTGCCAGCAGCCAGACAGGTTCGAGCGCGGAGACCCAGTACTTC,CASSQTGSSAETQYF
TRBV29-1,NA,few,TRBJ2-7,TGCAGCGTTGAAGAAGCGACAGGCTTTTCCTACGAGCAGTACTTC,CSVEEATGFSYEQYF
TRBV20-1,NA,few,TRBJ2-2,TGCAGTGCTAGTAGACAGACGAACACCGGGGAGCTGTTTTTT,CSASRQTNTGELFF
TRBV6-2/TRBV6-3,TRBD1,NA,TRBJ2-7,TGTGCCAGCAGTTCCATGGGGACAGGGGGACACGAGCAGTACTTC,CASSSMGTGGHEQYF
TRBV10-3,NA,NA,TRBJ1-1,TGTGCCATCAGTGAGTCTGAAGGGGGAGCTTTCTTT,CAISESEGGAFF
TRBV5-1,NA,NA,TRBJ1-2,TGCGCCAGCAGCTTCCTGCCAGCACAAAAGTCGGGGGGCTACACCTTC,CASSFLPAQKSGGYTF
TRBV28,NA,few,TRBJ2-7,TGTGCCAGCAGGGTCGGGACGGAGTACGAGCAGTACTTC,CASRVGTEYEQYF
TRBV19,TRBD1,few,TRBJ1-1,TGTGCCAGTAGTAAAACAGGGGCGCAGACTGAAGCTTTCTTT,CASSKTGAQTEAFF
TRBV6-5,TRBD2,NA,TRBJ2-1,TGTGCCAGCGAGTTAGTCGGGACTAGCGGGAGGGATGAGCAGTTCTTC,CASELVGTSGRDEQFF
TRBV7-9,TRBD2,few,TRBJ2-2,TGTGCCAGCAGCCTACTAGCGGGAAAAAACACCGGGGAGCTGTTTTTT,CASSLLAGKNTGELFF
TRBV25-1,NA,NA,TRBJ2-1,TGTGCCAGCAACGCCTTGGGGGGCGCAACCTACAATGAGCAGTTCTTC,CASNALGGATYNEQFF
TRBV12-3/TRBV12-4,TRBD2,NA,TRBJ2-1,TGTGCCAGCAGTTTTCAGACTAGCGGGGGGGGTAGCTCCTACAATGAGCAGTTCTTC,CASSFQTSGGGSSYNEQFF
TRBV20-1,NA,NA,TRBJ2-1,TGCAGTGCTAGCCTCGAGAGGGGCCATAATGAGCAGTTCTTC,CSASLERGHNEQFF
TRBV12-3/TRBV12-4,NA,NA,TRBJ2-3,TGTGCCAGCAGTTTCCGGGCGGGGGCGGATACGCAGTATTTT,CASSFRAGADTQYF
TRBV4-1,NA,NA,TRBJ2-3,TGCGCCAGCAGCCAAGTGAGGGGTTTTAGCGGTAACACAGATACGCAGTATTTT,CASSQVRGFSGNTDTQYF
TRBV2,TRBD2,NA,TRBJ2-3,TGTGCCAGCAGTGAACTAGCGGGAGGGGCCGATACGCAGTATTTT,CASSELAGGADTQYF
TRBV14,NA,few,TRBJ2-2,TGTGCCAGCAGCAGGCCCAGCGGCACCGGGGAGCTGTTTTTT,CASSRPSGTGELFF
TRBV20-1,TRBD2,few,TRBJ2-3,TGCAGTGCAATACCTCTAGCGGGGGCACGACGTACGCAGTATTTT,CSAIPLAGARRTQYF
TRBV6-5,NA,NA,TRBJ2-1,TGTGCCAGCAGTTCGGACGGGGACAATGAGCAGTTCTTC,CASSSDGDNEQFF
TRBV5-1,TRBD1,few,TRBJ1-1,TGCGCCAGCAGCGTGGCCGGGACAGTAGGTAGGAACACTGAAGCTTTCTTT,CASSVAGTVGRNTEAFF